Below, one TCR beta chain is given with its context. The data are from a study of blood T cell repertoires in COVID-19. Between the trimmed V and J ends, which lost 11 bases and 6 bases, there was a span of 22 bases. Per germline, CDR1 WNHNN and CDR2 SYGVQD (reference sequence). This CDR3 region has 14 residues. Assay: immunoSEQ multiplex PCR; the TCRdb copy retains only in-frame clones and omits some. The sample lists about 160,000 clones, about 80% occurring once. The gene calls are TRBV10-1 and TRBJ1-2, with D perhaps TRBD1 (6 bases). This clonotype originated in a man in his 70s with acute or convalescent COVID-19. Sequenced sample: peripheral blood. The CDR3 loop reads CAGDPGGANDGYTF. CDR3 in DNA: TGCGCCGGAGACCCGGGGGGCGCTAATGATGGCTACACCTTC.